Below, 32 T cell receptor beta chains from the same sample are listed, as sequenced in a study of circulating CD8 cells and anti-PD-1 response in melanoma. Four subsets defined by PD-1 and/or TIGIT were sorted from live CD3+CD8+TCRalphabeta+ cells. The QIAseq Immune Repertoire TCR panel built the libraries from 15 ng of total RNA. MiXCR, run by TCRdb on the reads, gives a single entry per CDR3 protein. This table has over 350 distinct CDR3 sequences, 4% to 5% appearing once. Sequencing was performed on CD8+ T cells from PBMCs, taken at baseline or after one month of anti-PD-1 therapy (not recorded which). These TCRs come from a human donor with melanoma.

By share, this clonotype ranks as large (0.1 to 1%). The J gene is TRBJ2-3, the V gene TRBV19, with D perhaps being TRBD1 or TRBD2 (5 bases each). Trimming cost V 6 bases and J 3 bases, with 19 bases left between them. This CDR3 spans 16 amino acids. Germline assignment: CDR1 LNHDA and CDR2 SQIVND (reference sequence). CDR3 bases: TGTGCCAGTAGAAAGCGGAGTCAGGGTTTGACAGATACGCAGTATTTT. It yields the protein CASRKRSQGLTDTQYF.

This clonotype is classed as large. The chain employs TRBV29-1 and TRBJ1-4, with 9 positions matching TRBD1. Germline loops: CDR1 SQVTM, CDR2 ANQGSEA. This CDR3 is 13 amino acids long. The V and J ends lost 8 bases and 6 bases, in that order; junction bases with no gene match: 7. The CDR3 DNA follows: TGCAGCCCAGGGACAGGGTCGGATGAAAAACTGTTTTTT. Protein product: CSPGTGSDEKLFF.

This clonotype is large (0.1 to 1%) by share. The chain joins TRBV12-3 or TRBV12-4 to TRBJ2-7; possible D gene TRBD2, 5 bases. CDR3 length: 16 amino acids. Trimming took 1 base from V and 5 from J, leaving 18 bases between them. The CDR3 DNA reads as TGTGCCAGCAGTTTAGGTCTGGGGAGTCGTGTCCACGAGCAGTACTTC. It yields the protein CASSLGLGSRVHEQYF.

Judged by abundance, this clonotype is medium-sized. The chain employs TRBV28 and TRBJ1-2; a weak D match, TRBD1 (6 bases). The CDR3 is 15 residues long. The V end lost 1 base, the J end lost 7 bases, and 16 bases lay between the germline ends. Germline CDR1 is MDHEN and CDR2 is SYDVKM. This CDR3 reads CASSLLPRGGGGYTF. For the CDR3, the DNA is TGTGCCAGCAGTTTATTGCCCAGGGGTGGAGGTGGCTACACCTTC.

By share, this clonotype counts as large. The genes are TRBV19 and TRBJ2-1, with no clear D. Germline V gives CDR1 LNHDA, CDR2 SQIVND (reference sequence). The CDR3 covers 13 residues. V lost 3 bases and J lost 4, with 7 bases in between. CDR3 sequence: CASSIQVYNEQFF. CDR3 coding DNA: TGTGCCAGTAGTATCCAGGTATACAATGAGCAGTTCTTC.

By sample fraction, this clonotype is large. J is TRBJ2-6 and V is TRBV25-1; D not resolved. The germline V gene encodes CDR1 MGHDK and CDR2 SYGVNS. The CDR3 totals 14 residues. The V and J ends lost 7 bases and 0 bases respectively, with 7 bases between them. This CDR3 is CASKESSGANVLTF. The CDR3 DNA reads TGTGCCAGCAAGGAGAGCTCTGGGGCCAACGTCCTGACTTTC.

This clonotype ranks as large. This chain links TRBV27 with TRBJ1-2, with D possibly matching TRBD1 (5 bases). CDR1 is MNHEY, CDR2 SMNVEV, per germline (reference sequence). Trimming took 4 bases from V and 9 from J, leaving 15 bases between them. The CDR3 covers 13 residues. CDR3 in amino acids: CASSSLPDSRYTF. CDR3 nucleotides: TGTGCCAGCAGTTCCCTCCCCGACAGTCGCTACACCTTC.

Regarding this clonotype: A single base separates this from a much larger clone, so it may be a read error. The CDR3 region has the DNA TGTGCCAGTAGTATGTCGACGGCCGGGGAGCTGCTTTTT. It yields the protein CASSMSTAGELLF. The gene calls are TRBV19 and TRBJ2-2; the D gene is possibly TRBD2 (5 bases). This CDR3 is built from 13 residues. Germline values: CDR1 LNHDA, CDR2 SQIVND (reference sequence). The complete variable domain, with remaining parts taken from reference TRBV19 and TRBJ2-2, reads DGGITQSPKYLFRKEGQNVTLSCEQNLNHDAMYWYRQDPGQGLRLIYYSQIVNDFQKGDIAEGYSVSREKKESFPLTVTSAQKNPTAFYLCASSMSTAGELLFGEGSRLTVL.

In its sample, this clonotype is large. DNA of the CDR3: TGCAGTGCTAGAGATGTAGCGGGTGCTAACTATGGCTACACCTTC. It specifies CSARDVAGANYGYTF. The rearrangement uses TRBV20-1 and TRBJ1-2, with D unresolved. The CDR3 totals 15 residues. V lost 0 bases and J lost 0, with 11 bases in between. The germline gives CDR1 DFQATT, CDR2 SNEGSKA (reference sequence).

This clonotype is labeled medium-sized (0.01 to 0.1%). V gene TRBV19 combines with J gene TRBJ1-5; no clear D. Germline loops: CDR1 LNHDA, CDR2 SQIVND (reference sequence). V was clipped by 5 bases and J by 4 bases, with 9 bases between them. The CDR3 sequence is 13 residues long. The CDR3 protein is CASSWRANQPQHF. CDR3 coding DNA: TGTGCCAGTAGTTGGAGGGCGAATCAGCCCCAGCATTTT.

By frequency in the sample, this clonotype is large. The CDR3 here is CSVVGGALQSYEQYF. As DNA, the CDR3 is TGCAGCGTTGTGGGGGGCGCCCTCCAATCTTACGAGCAGTACTTC. The V call is TRBV29-1, the J call TRBJ2-7; the D call may be TRBD1 or TRBD2 (6 bases each). This CDR3 comprises 15 residues. The V and J ends lost 4 bases and 4 bases respectively, with 20 bases between them. The germline gives CDR1 SQVTM, CDR2 ANQGSEA.

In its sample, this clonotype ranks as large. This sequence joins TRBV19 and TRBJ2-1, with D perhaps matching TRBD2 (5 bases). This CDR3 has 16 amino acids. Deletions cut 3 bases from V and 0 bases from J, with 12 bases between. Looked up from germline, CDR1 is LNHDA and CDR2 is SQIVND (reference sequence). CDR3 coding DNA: TGTGCCAGTAGTATCGGGGTAGAAAGCTCCTACAATGAGCAGTTCTTC. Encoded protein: CASSIGVESSYNEQFF.

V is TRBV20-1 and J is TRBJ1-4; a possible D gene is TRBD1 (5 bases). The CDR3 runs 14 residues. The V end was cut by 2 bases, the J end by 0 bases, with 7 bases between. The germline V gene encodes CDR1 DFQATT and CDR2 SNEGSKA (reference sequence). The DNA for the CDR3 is TGCAGTGCTAGATCGACAGCAACTAATGAAAAACTGTTTTTT. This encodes CSARSTATNEKLFF.

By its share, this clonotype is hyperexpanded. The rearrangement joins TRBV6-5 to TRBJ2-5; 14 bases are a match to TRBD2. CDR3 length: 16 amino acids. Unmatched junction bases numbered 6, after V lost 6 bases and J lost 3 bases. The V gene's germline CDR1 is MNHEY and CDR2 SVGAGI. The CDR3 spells CASSTSTSGGEETQYF. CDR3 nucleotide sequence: TGTGCCAGCAGCACCTCGACTAGCGGGGGGGAAGAGACCCAGTACTTC.

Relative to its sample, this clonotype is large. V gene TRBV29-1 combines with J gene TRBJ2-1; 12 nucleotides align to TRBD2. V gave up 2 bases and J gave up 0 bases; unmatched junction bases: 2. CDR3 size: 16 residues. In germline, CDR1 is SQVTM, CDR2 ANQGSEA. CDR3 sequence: CSVEPTSGSSYNEQFF. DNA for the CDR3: TGCAGCGTTGAACCGACTAGCGGGAGCTCCTACAATGAGCAGTTCTTC.

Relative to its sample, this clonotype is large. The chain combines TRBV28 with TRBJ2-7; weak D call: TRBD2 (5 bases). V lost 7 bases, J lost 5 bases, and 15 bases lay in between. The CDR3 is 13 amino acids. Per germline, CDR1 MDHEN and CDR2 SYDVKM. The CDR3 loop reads CASTGGAFHEQYF. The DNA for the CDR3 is TGTGCCAGCACAGGAGGAGCCTTCCACGAGCAGTACTTC.

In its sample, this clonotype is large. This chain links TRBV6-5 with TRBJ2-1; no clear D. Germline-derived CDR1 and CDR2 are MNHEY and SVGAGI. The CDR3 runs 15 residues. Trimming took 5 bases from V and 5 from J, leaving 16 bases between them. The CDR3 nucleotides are TGTGCCAGCAGTGGCCTTCGAGAGATAAACAATGAGCAGTTCTTC. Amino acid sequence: CASSGLREINNEQFF.

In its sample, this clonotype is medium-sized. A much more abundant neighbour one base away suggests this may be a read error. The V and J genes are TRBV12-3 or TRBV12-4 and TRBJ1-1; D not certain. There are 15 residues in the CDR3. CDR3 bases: TGTGCCCGCAGGCCCGACCCTGGAGGCGCGGGTGAAGCTTTCTTT. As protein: CARRPDPGGAGEAFF.

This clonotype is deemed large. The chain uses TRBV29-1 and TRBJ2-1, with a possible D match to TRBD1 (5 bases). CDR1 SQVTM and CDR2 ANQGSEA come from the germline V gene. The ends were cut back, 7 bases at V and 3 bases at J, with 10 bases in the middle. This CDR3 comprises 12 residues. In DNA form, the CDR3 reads TGCAGCGCTCTGACAGACTACAATGAGCAGTTCTTC. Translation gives CSALTDYNEQFF.

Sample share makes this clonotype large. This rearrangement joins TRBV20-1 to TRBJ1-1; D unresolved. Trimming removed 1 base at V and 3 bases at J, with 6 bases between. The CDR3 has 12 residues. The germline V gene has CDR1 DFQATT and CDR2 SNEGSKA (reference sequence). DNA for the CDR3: TGCAGTGCTAGAGTTGGGGACACTGAAGCTTTCTTT. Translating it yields CSARVGDTEAFF.

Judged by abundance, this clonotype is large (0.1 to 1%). This CDR3 reads CSVAGGSGTDTQYF. The CDR3 coding sequence is TGCAGCGTTGCAGGCGGGAGTGGCACAGATACGCAGTATTTT. The genes are TRBV29-1 and TRBJ2-3, with TRBD2 matching over 7 bases. The CDR3 consists of 14 residues. The germline V gene encodes CDR1 SQVTM and CDR2 ANQGSEA. V lost 4 bases, J lost 1 base, and 5 bases stayed unmatched.

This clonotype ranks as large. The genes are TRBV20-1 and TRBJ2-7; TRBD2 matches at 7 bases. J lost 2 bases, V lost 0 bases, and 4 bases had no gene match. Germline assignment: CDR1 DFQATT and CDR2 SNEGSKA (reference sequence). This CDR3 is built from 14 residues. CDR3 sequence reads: CSARELAEPYEQYF. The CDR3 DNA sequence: TGCAGTGCTAGAGAGCTAGCGGAACCCTACGAGCAGTACTTC.

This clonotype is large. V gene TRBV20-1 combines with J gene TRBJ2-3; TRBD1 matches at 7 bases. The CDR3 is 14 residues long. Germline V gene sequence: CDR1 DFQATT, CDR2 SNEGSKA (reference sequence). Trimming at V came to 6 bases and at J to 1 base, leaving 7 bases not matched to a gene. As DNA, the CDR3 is TGCAGTGCCGAGAACACAGGGGGCACAGATACGCAGTATTTT. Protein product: CSAENTGGTDTQYF.

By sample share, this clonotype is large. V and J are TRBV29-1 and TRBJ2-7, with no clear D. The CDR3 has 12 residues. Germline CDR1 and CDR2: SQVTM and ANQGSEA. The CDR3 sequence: CSGLANSYEQYF. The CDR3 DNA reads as TGCAGTGGCCTGGCTAACTCCTACGAGCAGTACTTC.

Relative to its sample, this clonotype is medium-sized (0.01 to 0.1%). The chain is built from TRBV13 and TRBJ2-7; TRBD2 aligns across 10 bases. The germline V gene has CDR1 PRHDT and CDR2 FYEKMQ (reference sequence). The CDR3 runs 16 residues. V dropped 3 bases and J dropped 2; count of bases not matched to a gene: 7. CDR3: CASSFLGTSAAYEQYF. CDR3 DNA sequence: TGTGCCAGCAGCTTTCTGGGGACTAGCGCTGCCTACGAGCAGTACTTC.

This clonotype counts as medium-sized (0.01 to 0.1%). CDR3 nucleotide sequence: TGTGCCAGCAGTCTCCACCCGGGAGGTGAGCAGTTCTTC. This codes for CASSLHPGGEQFF. The chain combines TRBV28 with TRBJ2-1, with 7 bases that match TRBD2. This CDR3 is built from 13 residues. Germline loops: CDR1 MDHEN, CDR2 SYDVKM. The V gene end was trimmed by 5 bases and the J gene end by 9 bases; junction bases not matched to a gene: 7. The entire variable domain, with the rest obtained from reference TRBV28 and TRBJ2-1, is as follows: DVKVTQSSRYLVKRTGEKVFLECVQDMDHENMFWYRQDPGLGLRLIYFSYDVKMKEKGDIPEGYSVSREKKERFSLILESASTNQTSMYLCASSLHPGGEQFFGPGTRLTVL.

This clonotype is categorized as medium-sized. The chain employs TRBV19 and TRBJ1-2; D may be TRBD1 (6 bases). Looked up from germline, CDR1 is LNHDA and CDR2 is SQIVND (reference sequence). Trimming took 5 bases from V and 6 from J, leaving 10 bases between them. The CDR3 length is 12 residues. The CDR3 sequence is CASSVNRDGYTF. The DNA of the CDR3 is TGTGCCAGTAGTGTTAACAGGGATGGCTACACCTTC.

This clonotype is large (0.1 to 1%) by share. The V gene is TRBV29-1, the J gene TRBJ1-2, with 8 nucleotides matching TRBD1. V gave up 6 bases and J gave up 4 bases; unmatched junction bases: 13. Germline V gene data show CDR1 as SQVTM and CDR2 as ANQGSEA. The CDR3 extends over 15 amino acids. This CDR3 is CSVIVPGGATYGYTF. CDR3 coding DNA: TGCAGCGTAATAGTCCCAGGGGGCGCGACCTATGGCTACACCTTC. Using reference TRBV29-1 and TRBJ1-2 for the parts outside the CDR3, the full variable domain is SAVISQKPSRDICQRGTSLTIQCQVDSQVTMMFWYRQQPGQSLTLIATANQGSEATYESGFVIDKFPISRPNLTFSTLTVSNMSPEDSSIYLCSVIVPGGATYGYTFGSGTRLTVV.

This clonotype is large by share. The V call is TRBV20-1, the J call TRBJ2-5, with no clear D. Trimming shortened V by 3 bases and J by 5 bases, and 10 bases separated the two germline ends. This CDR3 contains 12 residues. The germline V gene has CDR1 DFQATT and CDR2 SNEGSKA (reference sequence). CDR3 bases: TGCAGTGCTAGCCCCCCTGCTGAGACCCAGTACTTC. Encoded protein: CSASPPAETQYF.

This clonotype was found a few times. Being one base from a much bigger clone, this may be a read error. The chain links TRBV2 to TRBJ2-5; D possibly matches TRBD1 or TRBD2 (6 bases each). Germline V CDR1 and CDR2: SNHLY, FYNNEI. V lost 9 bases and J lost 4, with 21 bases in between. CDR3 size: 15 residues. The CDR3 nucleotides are TGTGCCAGGGGGGTCAACAGGGACTTTCGAGAGACCCAGTACTTC. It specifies CARGVNRDFRETQYF.

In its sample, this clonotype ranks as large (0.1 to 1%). The CDR3 protein is CASSFPGHSSTDTQYF. For the CDR3, the DNA is TGTGCCAGCAGCTTCCCGGGACACTCTAGCACAGATACGCAGTATTTT. The rearrangement joins TRBV7-8 to TRBJ2-3; the D gene is possibly TRBD1 (6 bases). Between the trimmed V and J ends, which lost 3 bases and 0 bases, there was a span of 13 bases. CDR1 is SGHVS and CDR2 is FQNEAQ in the germline V gene. The CDR3 loop spans 16 amino acids.

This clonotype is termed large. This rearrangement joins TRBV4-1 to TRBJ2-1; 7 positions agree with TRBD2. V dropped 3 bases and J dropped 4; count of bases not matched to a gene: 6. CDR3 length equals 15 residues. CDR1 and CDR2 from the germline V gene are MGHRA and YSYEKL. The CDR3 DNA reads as TGCGCCAGCAGCCATCTGGACGGGGGGTACAATGAGCAGTTCTTC. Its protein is CASSHLDGGYNEQFF.